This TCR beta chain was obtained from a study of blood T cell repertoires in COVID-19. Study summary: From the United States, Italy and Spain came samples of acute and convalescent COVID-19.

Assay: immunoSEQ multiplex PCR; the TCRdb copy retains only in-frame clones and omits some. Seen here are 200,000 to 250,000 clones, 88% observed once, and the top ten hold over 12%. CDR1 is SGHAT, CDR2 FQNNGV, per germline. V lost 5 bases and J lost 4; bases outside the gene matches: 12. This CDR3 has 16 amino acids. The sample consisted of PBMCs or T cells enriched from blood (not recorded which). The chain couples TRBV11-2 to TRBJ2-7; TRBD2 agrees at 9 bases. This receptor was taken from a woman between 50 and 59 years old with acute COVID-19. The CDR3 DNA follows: TGTGCCAGCAGCCAGACGACTAGCGGATGGGGGTACGAGCAGTACTTC. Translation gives CASSQTTSGWGYEQYF.